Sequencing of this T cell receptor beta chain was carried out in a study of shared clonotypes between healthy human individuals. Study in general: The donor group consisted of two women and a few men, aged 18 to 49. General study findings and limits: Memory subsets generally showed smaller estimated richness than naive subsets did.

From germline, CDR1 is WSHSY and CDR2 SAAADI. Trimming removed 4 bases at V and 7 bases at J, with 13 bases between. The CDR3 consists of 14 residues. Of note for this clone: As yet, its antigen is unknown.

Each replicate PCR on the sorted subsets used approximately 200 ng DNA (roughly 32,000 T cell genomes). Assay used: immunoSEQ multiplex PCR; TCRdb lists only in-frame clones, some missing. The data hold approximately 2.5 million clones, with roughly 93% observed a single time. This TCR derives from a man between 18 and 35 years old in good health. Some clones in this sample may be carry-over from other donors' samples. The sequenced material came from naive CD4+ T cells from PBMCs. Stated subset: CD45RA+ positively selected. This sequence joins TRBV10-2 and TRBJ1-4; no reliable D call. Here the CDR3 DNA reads TGCGCCAGCAGTGGCGGTTTGGCGGGTGAAAAACTGTTTTTT. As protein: CASSGGLAGEKLFF.